These 30 T cell receptor beta chains share one sample of origin, sequenced in a study of cytomegalovirus exposure and HLA in healthy donors. The PCR was carried out with 60 Vbeta primers and 13 Jbeta primers. Profiling relied on immunoSEQ multiplex PCR, and the TCRdb table lists in-frame clones only, not all of them. The sample carries about 130,000 clones, 84% recorded once. Material: PBMCs. The source is a man in his fifties in good health and CMV-seronegative.

This clone came up once. The rearrangement uses TRBV9 and TRBJ2-5; TRBD1 matches at 7 bases. CDR1 and CDR2 from the germline V gene are SGDLS and YYNGEE. The CDR3 sequence is 15 residues long. J was trimmed by 5 bases and V by 0 bases; bases with no gene match: 7. The CDR3 nucleotides read TGTGCCAGCAGCGTAGATAGGGGGCCAGAGGAGACCCAGTACTTC. It is translated as CASSVDRGPEETQYF.

The chain links TRBV9 to TRBJ2-7; D gene ambiguous. The CDR3 contains 14 residues. Per the germline V gene, CDR1 is SGDLS and CDR2 is YYNGEE. The V end was cut by 0 bases, the J end by 2 bases, with 9 bases between. The CDR3 spells CASSVDLGAYEQYF. As DNA, the CDR3 is TGTGCCAGCAGCGTAGATCTCGGTGCCTACGAGCAGTACTTC.

V usage is TRBV7-2 and J usage is TRBJ2-6, with D possibly matching TRBD2 (7 bases). Germline-derived CDR1 and CDR2 are SGHTA and FQGNSA. V was trimmed by 3 bases and J by 2 bases, leaving 14 bases between them. CDR3 size: 17 residues. CDR3 amino acids: CASSLGGRFPGANVLTF. Written as DNA, the CDR3 is TGTGCCAGCAGCTTGGGGGGGCGTTTTCCTGGGGCCAACGTCCTGACTTTC.

The chain carries TRBV29-1 and TRBJ2-5, with D perhaps TRBD2 (5 bases). This CDR3 has 11 amino acids. Deletions cut 8 bases from V and 5 bases from J, with 12 bases between. The V gene's germline CDR1 is SQVTM and CDR2 ANQGSEA. This CDR3 reads CSWRGGETQYF. As DNA, the CDR3 is TGCAGCTGGCGCGGCGGGGAGACCCAGTACTTC. Drawing the rest from reference TRBV29-1 and TRBJ2-5, the complete variable domain is SAVISQKPSRDICQRGTSLTIQCQVDSQVTMMFWYRQQPGQSLTLIATANQGSEATYESGFVIDKFPISRPNLTFSTLTVSNMSPEDSSIYLCSWRGGETQYFGPGTRLLVL.

The chain recombines TRBV2 with TRBJ1-6; 8 nucleotides line up with TRBD1. The CDR3 totals 14 residues. With 7 bases clipped from V and 14 bases from J, the junction kept 13 bases outside the gene matches. Looked up from germline, CDR1 is SNHLY and CDR2 is FYNNEI. The chain's CDR3 is CASIKDRDLGTLHF. The CDR3 DNA sequence: TGTGCCAGCATAAAGGACAGGGACCTAGGGACCCTCCACTTT.

This chain links TRBV5-6 with TRBJ1-6; D perhaps matches TRBD1 (5 bases). With 4 bases removed from V and 4 bases from J, the gap between germline ends came to 9 bases. The germline gives CDR1 SGHDT, CDR2 YYEEEE. The CDR3 consists of 14 residues. This chain's CDR3 is CASSMTVYNSPLHF. The CDR3 nucleotides are TGTGCCAGCAGCATGACAGTTTATAATTCACCCCTCCACTTT.

The V and J genes are TRBV11-2 and TRBJ2-1; maybe TRBD1 (5 bases). Trimming left V 1 base short and J 3 bases short, with 13 bases between. This CDR3 comprises 16 residues. CDR1 is SGHAT, CDR2 FQNNGV, per germline. The CDR3 DNA follows: TGTGCCAGCAGCTTAGGCCTTAGGGGCCTCTACAATGAGCAGTTCTTC. This translates into CASSLGLRGLYNEQFF. Using reference TRBV11-2 and TRBJ2-1 for the parts outside the CDR3, the full variable domain is EAGVAQSPRYKIIEKRQSVAFWCNPISGHATLYWYQQILGQGPKLLIQFQNNGVVDDSQLPKDRFSAERLKGVDSTLKIQPAKLEDSAVYLCASSLGLRGLYNEQFFGPGTRLTVL.

The chain combines TRBV6-5 with TRBJ1-2; 8 bases fit TRBD1. This CDR3 comprises 14 residues. V was pared by 6 bases and J by 4 bases, with 7 bases of the junction left unmatched. Germline-derived CDR1 and CDR2 are MNHEY and SVGAGI. The CDR3 sequence is CASSNLQGAYGYTF. The CDR3 nucleotides are TGTGCCAGCAGCAACCTCCAGGGGGCCTATGGCTACACCTTC.

The rearrangement joins TRBV7-9 to TRBJ1-5; D gene ambiguous. The V gene's germline CDR1 is SEHNR and CDR2 FQNEAQ (reference sequence). Trimming took off 1 base at V and 4 bases at J, with 8 bases between the two ends. There are 14 residues in the CDR3. CDR3 sequence (DNA): TGTGCCAGCAGCTTAGGGGGAGAAAATCAGCCCCAGCATTTT. Its protein is CASSLGGENQPQHF.

V and J are TRBV25-1 and TRBJ2-7, with TRBD2 as a possible D gene (6 bases). CDR1 and CDR2 (germline): MGHDK, SYGVNS. The CDR3 extends over 12 amino acids. Trimming left V 6 bases short and J 7 bases short, with 13 bases between. In DNA, the CDR3 is TGTGCCAGCAGATTCGGGGCGGGGGAGCAGTACTTC. This codes for CASRFGAGEQYF.

J is TRBJ2-5 and V is TRBV5-1, with D perhaps TRBD1 (5 bases). Germline loops: CDR1 SGHRS, CDR2 YFSETQ. V was shortened by 2 bases and J by 2 bases, with 10 bases between the two germline ends. The CDR3 is 14 residues long. The CDR3 DNA follows: TGCGCCAGCAGCTTAATGGGGCAGCAAGAGACCCAGTACTTC. This codes for CASSLMGQQETQYF.

The rearrangement joins TRBV4-1 to TRBJ1-5; D is possibly TRBD1 (5 bases). Trimming took off 1 base at V and 1 base at J, with 14 bases between the two ends. There are 17 residues in the CDR3. Germline V lookup: CDR1 MGHRA, CDR2 YSYEKL. In DNA form, the CDR3 reads TGCGCCAGCAGCCAAGGAATGGCGGGGCCAAGCAATCAGCCCCAGCATTTT. Residues: CASSQGMAGPSNQPQHF.

CDR3 amino acids: CASSRDTYNEQFF. DNA of the CDR3: TGTGCCAGCAGCCGAGACACTTACAATGAGCAGTTCTTC. The chain has TRBV5-5 and TRBJ2-1; no clear D. Trimming left V 4 bases short and J 4 bases short, with 9 bases between. The CDR3 covers 13 residues. Germline CDR1 SGHKS, CDR2 YYEKEE (reference sequence).

The rearrangement links TRBV7-8 to TRBJ1-2; 9 nucleotides align to TRBD1. The V and J ends lost 6 bases and 0 bases, in that order; junction bases with no gene match: 8. Germline-derived CDR1 and CDR2 are SGHVS and FQNEAQ. The CDR3 has 16 amino acids. For the CDR3, the DNA is TGTGCCAGCAGACGCACCGGACAGGGGTCTAACTATGGCTACACCTTC. Amino acids: CASRRTGQGSNYGYTF.

The chain is built from TRBV19 and TRBJ1-5; D remains unclear. CDR3 length equals 14 residues. V gave up 5 bases and J gave up 4 bases, with 12 bases separating them. Germline assignment: CDR1 LNHDA and CDR2 SQIVND (reference sequence). The CDR3 coding sequence is TGTGCCAGTAGTCCGGCAGCGAATAATCAGCCCCAGCATTTT. It encodes CASSPAANNQPQHF.

About this clone: One end of the junction is discordant with germline, which a read error may explain. The chain links TRBV7-7 to TRBJ2-3; D is ambiguous. The germline gives CDR1 SSHAT, CDR2 FNYEAQ (reference sequence). The CDR3 sequence is 13 residues long. In DNA, the CDR3 is TGTGCTAGCAGCTTATCGTCGGCAGATACGCAGTATTTT. Translation: CASSLSSADTQYF. Filled out from reference TRBV7-7 and TRBJ2-3, the complete variable domain reads GAGVSQSPRYKVTKRGQDVTLRCDPISSHATLYWYQQALGQGPEFLTYFNYEAQPDKSGLPSDRFSAERPEGSISTLTIQRTEQRDSAMYRCASSLSSADTQYFGPGTRLTVL.

This clone appeared a single time. The chain uses TRBV5-8 and TRBJ1-6; D gene unclear. The CDR3 is 14 amino acids. The germline CDR1 and CDR2 sequences are SGHTS and YDEGEE. V was clipped by 6 bases and J by 9 bases, with 16 bases between them. CDR3 residues: CASTLPPGSSPLHF. The CDR3 DNA sequence: TGTGCCAGCACCCTACCCCCGGGATCTTCACCCCTCCACTTT.

This clone occurred a few times. J is TRBJ1-1 and V is TRBV5-1, with no clear D. The germline V gene encodes CDR1 SGHRS and CDR2 YFSETQ. This CDR3 comprises 13 residues. The V end lost 0 bases, the J end lost 4 bases, and 7 bases lay between the germline ends. DNA for the CDR3: TGCGCCAGCAGCTTGGTAACAGCCACTGAAGCTTTCTTT. It specifies CASSLVTATEAFF.

This chain uses TRBV4-1 with TRBJ1-5; 7 positions agree with TRBD1. J was trimmed by 4 bases and V by 4 bases; bases with no gene match: 10. Per germline, CDR1 MGHRA and CDR2 YSYEKL. CDR3 length: 16 residues. The CDR3: CASSPLRGPRNQPQHF. The CDR3 DNA follows: TGCGCCAGCAGCCCCCTAAGGGGGCCGAGGAATCAGCCCCAGCATTTT.

The J gene is TRBJ2-7, the V gene TRBV4-1; TRBD1 matches at 9 bases. The CDR3 runs to 15 residues. Germline V gene data show CDR1 as MGHRA and CDR2 as YSYEKL. The V and J ends lost 3 bases and 2 bases, in that order; junction bases with no gene match: 5. CDR3: CASSQTGTGTYEQYF. In DNA, the CDR3 is TGCGCCAGCAGCCAGACCGGGACAGGGACCTACGAGCAGTACTTC.

The V and J genes are TRBV4-2 and TRBJ2-7; 8 bases map to TRBD2. CDR3 size: 15 residues. Germline-derived CDR1 and CDR2 are LGHNA and YNFKEQ. Trimming took 3 bases from V and 4 from J; bases not matched to a gene: 8. The CDR3 region is CASSQDPAGVYEQYF. CDR3 bases: TGTGCCAGCAGCCAGGACCCAGCGGGGGTTTACGAGCAGTACTTC.

The genes are TRBV5-1 and TRBJ1-1; a possible D gene is TRBD1 (6 bases). Germline CDR1 is SGHRS and CDR2 is YFSETQ. The V end lost 1 base, the J end lost 5 bases, and 9 bases lay between the germline ends. The CDR3 contains 13 residues. The CDR3 spells CASSLTGRTEAFF. The CDR3 nucleotides are TGCGCCAGCAGCTTGACAGGGCGTACTGAAGCTTTCTTT. Full variable domain (remainder filled in from reference TRBV5-1 and TRBJ1-1): KAGVTQTPRYLIKTRGQQVTLSCSPISGHRSVSWYQQTPGQGLQFLFEYFSETQRNKGNFPGRFSGRQFSNSRSEMNVSTLELGDSALYLCASSLTGRTEAFFGQGTRLTVV.

This clone was observed a single time. The chain is built from TRBV5-1 and TRBJ2-5; D unresolved. The better agreement between TRBJ2-7 and the DNA end casts doubt on the J call. This CDR3 region has 11 residues. Germline lookup yields CDR1 SGHRS and CDR2 YFSETQ. The CDR3 reads CASSLGYEQYF. The CDR3 DNA reads TGCGCCAGCAGCTTGGGGTACGAGCAGTACTTC.

The chain has TRBV4-1 and TRBJ2-2; D perhaps matches TRBD2 (6 bases). There are 16 residues in the CDR3. V dropped 0 bases and J dropped 5 bases, with 13 bases sitting between them. CDR1 and CDR2 (germline): MGHRA, YSYEKL. CDR3 protein: CASSQDATGGTGELFF. CDR3 bases: TGCGCCAGCAGCCAAGATGCGACTGGGGGGACCGGGGAGCTGTTTTTT.

This clone was picked up a small number of times. J is TRBJ2-5 and V is TRBV7-2; D call uncertain. Trimming removed 2 bases from V and 2 bases from J, with 6 bases in between. CDR1 is SGHTA and CDR2 is FQGNSA in the germline V gene. The CDR3 sequence is 13 residues long. The CDR3 sequence is CASSLWRQETQYF. The CDR3 nucleotides are TGTGCCAGCAGCTTATGGAGACAAGAGACCCAGTACTTC.

This clone was counted a few times. The rearrangement links TRBV5-1 to TRBJ2-1; 9 bases are shared with TRBD2. V dropped 0 bases and J dropped 6; count of bases not matched to a gene: 10. This CDR3 is built from 17 residues. CDR1 is SGHRS, CDR2 YFSETQ, per germline. The CDR3 DNA reads as TGCGCCAGCAGCTTGGAGACGGCGCTAGCGGGACTCAATGAGCAGTTCTTC. This codes for CASSLETALAGLNEQFF.

This chain joins TRBV4-1 and TRBJ1-3, with 7 bases identical to TRBD1. This CDR3 has 16 residues. V gave up 5 bases and J gave up 4 bases; unmatched junction bases: 11. The V gene's germline CDR1 is MGHRA and CDR2 YSYEKL. The DNA of the CDR3 is TGCGCCAGCAGCAGGGGGCCTCCGGGCTCCGGAAACACCATATATTTT. Encoded protein: CASSRGPPGSGNTIYF.

The chain is built from TRBV7-8 and TRBJ2-5, with 7 positions matching TRBD2. The CDR3 consists of 14 residues. V trimming: 5 bases; J trimming: 3 bases; junction bases outside the gene matches: 6. Germline V lookup: CDR1 SGHVS, CDR2 FQNEAQ. The CDR3 nucleotides read TGTGCCAGCAGCCCCCGTGGGACTAAAGAGACCCAGTACTTC. Its translation is CASSPRGTKETQYF.

This clone is a singleton in its sample. One end of the junction does not line up with germline, which may come from a read error. The sample has other DNA sequences that encode this CDR3 too. The rearrangement joins TRBV6-5 to TRBJ1-2, with D perhaps matching TRBD1 (6 bases). CDR3 length: 13 residues. Germline CDR1 is MNHEY and CDR2 is SVGAGI. The CDR3 nucleotides are TGTGCCAGCAGTTCAGGACAGTTCTATGGTTACACCTTC. Amino acid sequence: CASSSGQFYGYTF.

The chain recombines TRBV18 with TRBJ1-6; maybe TRBD1 (5 bases). This CDR3 has 16 residues. V was pared by 3 bases and J by 5 bases, with 14 bases between. In germline, CDR1 is KGHSH, CDR2 LQKENI. This CDR3 reads CASSPAGGVDNSPLHF. The CDR3 coding sequence is TGTGCCAGCTCACCGGCGGGGGGAGTGGATAATTCACCCCTCCACTTT.